One sample yielded the 17 T cell receptor beta chains listed below, sequenced in a study of chemoradiotherapy in HPV16-positive cancers. This table comes from immunoSEQ multiplex PCR, and its TCRdb copy is limited to in-frame clones, with some not included. The table lists roughly 1,900 clones, roughly 90% of them singletons. This sample comprised tumor tissue, obtained from a patient who underwent chemoradiotherapy. The source is a human donor with HPV-associated anogenital cancer.

The chain combines TRBV29-1 with TRBJ1-1, with D uncertain. The CDR3 length is 12 residues. V dropped 7 bases and J dropped 4 bases, with 13 bases sitting between them. Germline values: CDR1 SQVTM, CDR2 ANQGSEA. DNA of the CDR3: TGCAGCGACGCGTTTGACACCACTGAAGCTTTCTTT. Protein product: CSDAFDTTEAFF.

The chain employs TRBV5-1 and TRBJ1-2; TRBD1 might be the D (6 bases). V gave up 4 bases and J gave up 8 bases, with 18 bases separating them. This CDR3 contains 14 residues. The V gene's germline CDR1 is SGHRS and CDR2 YFSETQ. For the CDR3, the DNA is TGCGCCAGCAGCCCCTCGGTAGGGGGTCGGGGCTACACCTTC. Residues: CASSPSVGGRGYTF.

This clone was recorded only once. CDR3 in amino acids: CSARTVNEKLFF. Written as DNA, the CDR3 is TGCAGCGCCAGGACGGTGAATGAAAAACTGTTTTTT. V and J are TRBV29-1 and TRBJ1-4; D unresolved. This CDR3 is built from 12 residues. Germline V gene sequence: CDR1 SQVTM, CDR2 ANQGSEA. V was clipped by 7 bases and J by 5 bases, with 11 bases between them.

In this sample, this clone turned up once. The J gene is TRBJ2-1, the V gene TRBV4-2, with D tentatively TRBD2 (6 bases). The CDR3 covers 15 residues. Per the germline V gene, CDR1 is LGHNA and CDR2 is YNFKEQ. V lost 1 base and J 8 bases, leaving 15 bases between the germline ends. The CDR3 loop reads CASSQGDAGGDEQFF. In nucleotides, the CDR3 is TGTGCCAGCAGCCAAGGGGATGCAGGCGGGGATGAGCAGTTCTTC.

This clone showed up just once. V is TRBV4-1 and J is TRBJ2-5; perhaps TRBD1 as D (6 bases). Between the trimmed V and J ends, which lost 0 bases and 0 bases, there was a span of 11 bases. This CDR3 spans 16 amino acids. Germline V CDR1 and CDR2: MGHRA, YSYEKL. CDR3 DNA sequence: TGCGCCAGCAGCCAAGAGGACAGTACGTACCAAGAGACCCAGTACTTC. Amino acids: CASSQEDSTYQETQYF.

The chain has TRBV11-2 and TRBJ2-7; 8 bases map to TRBD2. Germline V gene data show CDR1 as SGHAT and CDR2 as FQNNGV. This CDR3 has 14 residues. The V gene end was trimmed by 0 bases and the J gene end by 6 bases; junction bases not matched to a gene: 4. In DNA form, the CDR3 reads TGTGCCAGCAGCTTAGATCCCGGGACTAGCGAGCAGTACGTC. It yields the protein CASSLDPGTSEQYV.

This chain links TRBV6-1 with TRBJ2-7; D possibly corresponds to TRBD2 (6 bases). The CDR3 loop spans 13 amino acids. V was cut by 6 bases and J by 2 bases, with 11 bases left in between. Per the germline V gene, CDR1 is MNHNS and CDR2 is SASEGT. The CDR3, as DNA: TGTGCCAGCAGGGCGGGCGGGACCTACGAGCAGTACTTC. Its translation is CASRAGGTYEQYF.

The table lists this clone with a few counts. The CDR3 nucleotides are TGTGCCAGCAGCTTAGCCAGGGGTGGGGCGGAGACCCAGTACTTC. Encoded protein: CASSLARGGAETQYF. The chain joins TRBV7-7 to TRBJ2-5; possibly TRBD1 for D (6 bases). V shed 0 bases and J shed 5 bases, with 13 bases lying between them. Germline V gene lookup returns CDR1 SSHAT and CDR2 FNYEAQ (reference sequence). This CDR3 has 15 amino acids.

V usage is TRBV19 and J usage is TRBJ1-3; weak D call: TRBD1 (5 bases). The CDR3 contains 14 residues. Between the trimmed V and J ends, which lost 4 bases and 0 bases, there was a span of 7 bases. Germline values: CDR1 LNHDA, CDR2 SQIVND (reference sequence). CDR3 protein: CASSRGVSGNTIYF. CDR3 coding DNA: TGTGCCAGTAGTAGGGGGGTCTCTGGAAACACCATATATTTT.

The chain joins TRBV6-5 to TRBJ1-1; D unclear. V was trimmed by 7 bases and J by 2 bases, leaving 11 bases between them. The CDR3 sequence is 13 residues long. CDR1 and CDR2 from the germline V gene are MNHEY and SVGAGI. CDR3 nucleotide sequence: TGTGCCAGCAATCGGAGGGTTAACACTGAAGCTTTCTTT. It specifies CASNRRVNTEAFF.

This clone has more than one count but fewer than ten. The gene calls are TRBV6-1 and TRBJ2-1, with no clear D. Per germline, CDR1 MNHNS and CDR2 SASEGT. This CDR3 comprises 13 residues. Trimming removed 1 base from V and 8 bases from J, with 9 bases in between. DNA for the CDR3: TGTGCCAGCAGTGAAGATGAAGCGCATGAGCAGTTCTTC. Amino acids: CASSEDEAHEQFF.

V usage is TRBV4-2 and J usage is TRBJ1-2; D unclear. The V and J ends lost 0 bases and 3 bases respectively, with 8 bases between them. The CDR3 extends over 14 amino acids. CDR1 is LGHNA and CDR2 is YNFKEQ in the germline V gene. In nucleotides, the CDR3 is TGTGCCAGCAGCCAAGAACAGAAGCACTATGGCTACACCTTC. This gives the protein CASSQEQKHYGYTF.

The chain carries TRBV5-4 and TRBJ2-5; a weak D match, TRBD2 (6 bases). Germline lookup yields CDR1 SGHNT and CDR2 YYREEE (reference sequence). V lost 7 bases and J 4 bases, leaving 17 bases between the germline ends. The CDR3 sequence is 14 residues long. This chain's CDR3 is CASAPGLKPETQYF. DNA of the CDR3: TGTGCCAGCGCGCCGGGACTTAAACCAGAGACCCAGTACTTC.

V gene TRBV5-1 combines with J gene TRBJ1-2; D is uncertain. V gave up 4 bases and J gave up 7 bases, with 17 bases separating them. From germline, CDR1 is SGHRS and CDR2 YFSETQ. The CDR3 covers 14 residues. DNA of the CDR3: TGCGCCAGCAGCCCCCTCCCCGGGGTCGGTGGCTACACCTTC. This gives the protein CASSPLPGVGGYTF.

V gene TRBV27 combines with J gene TRBJ1-1; no reliable D call. The germline V gene encodes CDR1 MNHEY and CDR2 SMNVEV (reference sequence). The CDR3 has 14 amino acids. Trimming removed 2 bases at V and 7 bases at J, with 14 bases between. The CDR3 is CASSLTQNAIEAFF. The CDR3 DNA reads TGTGCCAGCAGTTTAACCCAGAACGCGATTGAAGCTTTCTTT.

The V gene is TRBV7-2, the J gene TRBJ2-5; 9 bases are a match to TRBD2. The V gene end was trimmed by 3 bases and the J gene end by 4 bases; junction bases not matched to a gene: 6. CDR3 length: 15 amino acids. Germline values: CDR1 SGHTA, CDR2 FQGNSA. The CDR3 DNA sequence: TGTGCCAGCAGCTTTGGCGGGGGGGCTGGAGAGACCCAGTACTTC. Translating it yields CASSFGGGAGETQYF.

The V gene is TRBV5-5, the J gene TRBJ1-2, with TRBD1 as a possible D gene (6 bases). The V gene's germline CDR1 is SGHKS and CDR2 YYEKEE (reference sequence). V was shortened by 4 bases and J by 2 bases, with 18 bases between the two germline ends. There are 16 residues in the CDR3. The CDR3 loop reads CASSPTGSSLNYGYTF. In DNA, the CDR3 is TGTGCCAGCAGCCCGACAGGTAGTTCCCTCAACTATGGCTACACCTTC.